Below, one T cell receptor (beta chain) is given with its context. Its antigen is not known. The trim removed 4 bases at V and 2 bases at J, leaving 6 bases unmatched. CDR1 SGHAT and CDR2 FQNNGV come from the germline V gene. This CDR3 has 17 residues. Sequencing was performed with immunoSEQ multiplex PCR; in TCRdb, only in-frame clones are kept and a portion is missing. The sample has about 9,800 clones, 50% to 75% seen once. This sample was taken from a study of tissue T cells after allogeneic stem cell transplantation. Study-wide points: Tissue-detected TCR repertoire was only partly captured by blood and spleen T cells.

The sequence was obtained from a male donor older than 55 with lung cancer. The sample in question was tissue from the stomach, obtained at autopsy. The V gene is TRBV11-2, the J gene TRBJ2-3; 13 nucleotides line up with TRBD2. In DNA form, the CDR3 reads TGTGCCAGCAGCTGGGCCGGGACTAGCGGGGACACAGATACGCAGTATTTT. Amino acids: CASSWAGTSGDTDTQYF.